A selection of T cell receptor beta chains follows, all from one sample in a study of T cell responses to AZD1222 COVID-19 vaccine. Generated by immunoSEQ multiplex PCR, the TCRdb table keeps only in-frame clones and is missing some. The sample lists 140,000 to 150,000 clones; 92% were seen once. Sequencing used peripheral blood, obtained 28 days after the second AZD1222 dose. These receptors were taken from an adult who received the AZD1222 COVID-19 vaccine. Each CDR3 is given with its conserved first and last residue. D genes are given only for firm matches. Rows may omit the clone size; those that give it use once, few, many or a size class.

clone size | J gene | V gene | D gene | CDR3 DNA | CDR3 protein
- | TRBJ1-6 | TRBV4-1 | - | TGCGCCAGCAGCCAAGGTTCTCCGGGGGTGGAGGTTAATTCACCCCTCCACTTT | CASSQGSPGVEVNSPLHF
- | TRBJ1-2 | TRBV11-2 | - | TGTGCCAGCAGCTCAACGGACCGACCCTATGGCTACACCTTC | CASSSTDRPYGYTF
- | TRBJ2-5 | TRBV7-7 | - | TGTGCCAGCAGCTTCGGGGGGCGGGAGACCCAGTACTTC | CASSFGGRETQYF
- | TRBJ2-1 | TRBV5-4 | - | TGTGCCAGCAGCTTTAGCCGGGAGCAGTTCTTC | CASSFSREQFF
- | TRBJ2-2 | TRBV4-1 | TRBD2 | TGCGCCAGCAGCCAAGTCCTAGCGGGAGTATCCACCGGGGAGCTGTTTTTT | CASSQVLAGVSTGELFF
- | TRBJ1-5 | TRBV19 | - | TGTGCCAGTAGTGGGTCCCCCTCGAGCAATCAGCCCCAGCATTTT | CASSGSPSSNQPQHF
- | TRBJ1-4 | TRBV6-6 | TRBD1 | TGTGCCAGCAGCGTCCCGGGACAGGGAAACGAAAAACTGTTTTTT | CASSVPGQGNEKLFF
- | TRBJ2-6 | TRBV19 | - | TGTGCCAGTAGTCCCCCCGGGACAATCTCAGACGGGGCCAACGTCCTGACTTTC | CASSPPGTISDGANVLTF
- | TRBJ2-5 | TRBV7-8 | - | TGTGCCAGCAGCCCCTTGGGGGAGACCCAGTACTTC | CASSPLGETQYF
- | TRBJ2-5 | TRBV7-3 | - | TGTGCCAGCAGCTCCCGACCCCAAGAGACCCAGTACTTC | CASSSRPQETQYF
- | TRBJ2-1 | TRBV5-6 | - | TGTGCCAGCAGCTTGGGAGTATACAATGAGCAGTTCTTC | CASSLGVYNEQFF
- | TRBJ2-2 | TRBV7-8 | - | TGTGCCAGCAGGGTCACTACTAGCTCCGGGGAGCTGTTTTTT | CASRVTTSSGELFF
once | TRBJ1-1 | TRBV28 | - | TGTGCCAGCAGTGGGGACATTGGGGCTTTCTTT | CASSGDIGAFF
few | TRBJ1-2 | TRBV7-8 | TRBD1 | TGTGCCAGCAGCCTCAGACAGGGAAACTATGGCTACACCTTC | CASSLRQGNYGYTF
- | TRBJ2-2 | TRBV7-2 | TRBD2 | TGTGCCAGCAGCTATACTAGCGGCTTTTTGGCCGGGGAGCTGTTTTTT | CASSYTSGFLAGELFF
- | TRBJ2-5 | TRBV18 | - | TGTGCCAGCTCACCACCTTCTCTAGAGACCCAGTACTTC | CASSPPSLETQYF
- | TRBJ2-3 | TRBV29-1 | TRBD2 | TGCAGCGTTGATGGGGAGGGAGGAACAGATACGCAGTATTTT | CSVDGEGGTDTQYF
- | TRBJ1-5 | TRBV6-5 | - | TGTGCCAGCAGTTACTCCGTAGGGAATCAGCCCCAGCATTTT | CASSYSVGNQPQHF
once | TRBJ2-1 | TRBV6-2/TRBV6-3 | - | TGTGCCAGCAGTTTCGCCGGGACGTTGAATGAGCAGTTCTTC | CASSFAGTLNEQFF
- | TRBJ1-2 | TRBV28 | - | TGTGCCAGTAGGTCGGGGTCACGACGAAGCACAAACTATGGCTACACCTTC | CASRSGSRRSTNYGYTF
- | TRBJ1-5 | TRBV7-9 | - | TGTGCCAGCAGCCCCTCAGGGGATAGCAATCAGCCCCAGCATTTT | CASSPSGDSNQPQHF
- | TRBJ2-5 | TRBV7-2 | - | TGTGCCAGCAGCTTAGAACGGTGGCGTCAAGAGACCCAGTACTTC | CASSLERWRQETQYF
- | TRBJ2-2 | TRBV4-2 | - | TGTGCCAGCAGCCAAGAGGGTCAGGCCACCGGGGAGCTGTTTTTT | CASSQEGQATGELFF
- | TRBJ1-2 | TRBV6-5 | - | TGTGCCAGCAGTTACTCGATTGGGGACTACTATGGCTACACCTTC | CASSYSIGDYYGYTF
- | TRBJ2-2 | TRBV5-1 | TRBD2 | TGCGCCAGCAGCTGGATGGCGGGGGACACCGGGGAGCTGTTTTTT | CASSWMAGDTGELFF
- | TRBJ2-3 | TRBV3-1/TRBV3-2 | - | TGTGCCAGCAGCCAAGTGTTCGATGGGGGCACAGATACGCAGTATTTT | CASSQVFDGGTDTQYF
- | TRBJ1-5 | TRBV4-1 | - | TGCGCCAGCAGCCAAGAGAAGAACAATCAGCCCCAGCATTTT | CASSQEKNNQPQHF
- | TRBJ2-7 | TRBV6-5 | - | TGTGCCAGCAGTTACTTTGGGGTCGGGGTCTACGAGCAGTACTTC | CASSYFGVGVYEQYF
- | TRBJ2-7 | TRBV18 | TRBD1 | TGTGCCAGCTCACCAGGCAGGACAGGGGACTTCAACGAGCAGTACTTC | CASSPGRTGDFNEQYF
- | TRBJ2-3 | TRBV4-1 | TRBD2 | TGCGCCAGCAGCCCACGCTGGACTAGCGGCAAGACAGATACGCAGTATTTT | CASSPRWTSGKTDTQYF
once | TRBJ1-5 | TRBV19 | TRBD1 | TGTGCCAGTAGTAACCGGGCTCAGGGGGCCCAGCATTTT | CASSNRAQGAQHF
- | TRBJ2-3 | TRBV6-6 | TRBD1 | TGTGCCAGCAGTTTATACGGGACAGGGGGCGCAGATACGCAGTATTTT | CASSLYGTGGADTQYF
- | TRBJ2-2 | TRBV2 | - | TGTGCCAGCACAAGTGATGCCGGGGAGCTGTTTTTT | CASTSDAGELFF
- | TRBJ1-2 | TRBV6-2/TRBV6-3 | - | - | CASSTSTGGGYGYTF
- | TRBJ2-5 | TRBV7-6 | TRBD1 | TGTGCCAGCAGCGCCCCCGGTGCAGGGGGAAGAGAGACCCAGTACTTC | CASSAPGAGGRETQYF
- | TRBJ2-2 | TRBV9 | - | TGTGCCAGCAGCGTAGGGGCAGGATTCACCGGGGAGCTGTTTTTT | CASSVGAGFTGELFF
- | TRBJ2-1 | TRBV7-9 | - | TGTGCCAGCAGCCCGGGTATTTTCGACAATGAGCAGTTCTTC | CASSPGIFDNEQFF
- | TRBJ2-1 | TRBV6-2/TRBV6-3 | TRBD1 | TGTGCCAGCAGTTTGACAGGGGGCAATGAGCAGTTCTTC | CASSLTGGNEQFF
- | TRBJ1-1 | TRBV18 | - | TGTGCCAGCTCACGGCAGGGTCCCGACACTGAAGCTTTCTTT | CASSRQGPDTEAFF
few | TRBJ2-1 | TRBV4-1 | - | TGCGCCAGCAGCCTGGGCCCGTATACCTACAATGAGCAGTTCTTC | CASSLGPYTYNEQFF
once | TRBJ1-1 | TRBV6-5 | - | TGTGCCAGCAGTTACACAACGGGCGCTGAAGCTTTCTTT | CASSYTTGAEAFF
- | TRBJ2-5 | TRBV9 | TRBD2 | TGTGCCAGCAGCCCCAGCCCCTTCTCGGGGGGGTTGAAGGAGACCCAGTACTTC | CASSPSPFSGGLKETQYF
- | TRBJ2-1 | TRBV5-4 | - | TGTGCCAGCAGCTTAGCGCAGGGGCAGTGGAATGAGCAGTTCTTC | CASSLAQGQWNEQFF
- | TRBJ2-1 | TRBV7-3 | TRBD2 | TGTGCCAGCAGCTCCCGACTAGCGGGAGTCAATGAGCAGTTCTTC | CASSSRLAGVNEQFF
- | TRBJ1-5 | TRBV24-1 | - | TGTGCCACCAGTGATGGGTTGCGCAATCAGCCCCAGCATTTT | CATSDGLRNQPQHF
- | TRBJ2-3 | TRBV7-9 | TRBD2 | TGTGCCAGCAGCTTGTGGCAGCGGGCCGGGGGGGATACGCAGTATTTT | CASSLWQRAGGDTQYF
- | TRBJ2-3 | TRBV7-9 | - | TGTGCCAGCAGCCCCGTCTTGTCCGGGGCAACAGATACGCAGTATTTT | CASSPVLSGATDTQYF